This is a list of T cell receptor beta chains from one sample in a study of blood T cell repertoires in COVID-19. TCRdb's copy holds only in-frame clones and misses some; the assay was immunoSEQ multiplex PCR. The data contain under 350,000 clones, around nine tenths of them singletons. Sequencing input: PBMCs or T cells enriched from blood (not recorded which). All receptors derive from a woman aged 40 to 49 who had recovered from COVID-19. CDR3s leave out the opening cysteine and the closing phenylalanine or tryptophan. Part of the rows lack a size; the others show once, few, many or a class for expanded clones.

ASSQERLQGKAF NA TRBV4-2
ASSPGGVGNYGYT few TRBV18
ASSSKGGFGYT NA TRBV6-5
ASSESFSAYNEQF NA TRBV10-2
ASSPRPVDRQNEKLF NA TRBV7-6
ASSPDNWKETQY NA TRBV18
ASSLRTGGPPDTQY NA TRBV18
ASSLGAGRTDTQY NA TRBV7-9
ASSFRQEETQY NA TRBV5-4
SVGTPNYGYT NA TRBV29-1